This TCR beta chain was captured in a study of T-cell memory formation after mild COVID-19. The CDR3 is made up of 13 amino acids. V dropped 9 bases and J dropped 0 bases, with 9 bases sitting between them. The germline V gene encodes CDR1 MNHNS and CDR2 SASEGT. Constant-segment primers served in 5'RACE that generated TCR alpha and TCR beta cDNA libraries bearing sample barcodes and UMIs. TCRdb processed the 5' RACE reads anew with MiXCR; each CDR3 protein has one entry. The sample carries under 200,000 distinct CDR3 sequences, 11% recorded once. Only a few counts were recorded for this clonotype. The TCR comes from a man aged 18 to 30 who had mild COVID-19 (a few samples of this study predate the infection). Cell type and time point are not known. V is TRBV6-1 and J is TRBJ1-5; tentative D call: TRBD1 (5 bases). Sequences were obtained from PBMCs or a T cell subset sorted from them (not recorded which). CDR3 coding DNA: TGTGCCAGTCTTGGACATAGCAATCAGCCCCAGCATTTT. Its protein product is CASLGHSNQPQHF.